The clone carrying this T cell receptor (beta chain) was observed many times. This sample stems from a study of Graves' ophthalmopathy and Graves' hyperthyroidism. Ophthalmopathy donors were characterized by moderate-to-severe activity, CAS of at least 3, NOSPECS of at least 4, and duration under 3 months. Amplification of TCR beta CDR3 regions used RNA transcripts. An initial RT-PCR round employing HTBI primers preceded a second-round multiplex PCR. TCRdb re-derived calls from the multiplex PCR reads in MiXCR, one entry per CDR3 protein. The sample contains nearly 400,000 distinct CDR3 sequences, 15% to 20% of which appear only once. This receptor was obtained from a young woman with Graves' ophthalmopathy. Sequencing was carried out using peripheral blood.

CDR3 nucleotide sequence: TGTGCCAGCAACGGACCCTTAGGGACTGAAGCTTTCTTT. It codes for CASNGPLGTEAFF. The chain carries TRBV6-1 and TRBJ1-1; D remains unclear. The CDR3 sequence is 13 residues long. Germline V gene data show CDR1 as MNHNS and CDR2 as SASEGT. Deletions cut 7 bases from V and 5 bases from J, with 14 bases between.